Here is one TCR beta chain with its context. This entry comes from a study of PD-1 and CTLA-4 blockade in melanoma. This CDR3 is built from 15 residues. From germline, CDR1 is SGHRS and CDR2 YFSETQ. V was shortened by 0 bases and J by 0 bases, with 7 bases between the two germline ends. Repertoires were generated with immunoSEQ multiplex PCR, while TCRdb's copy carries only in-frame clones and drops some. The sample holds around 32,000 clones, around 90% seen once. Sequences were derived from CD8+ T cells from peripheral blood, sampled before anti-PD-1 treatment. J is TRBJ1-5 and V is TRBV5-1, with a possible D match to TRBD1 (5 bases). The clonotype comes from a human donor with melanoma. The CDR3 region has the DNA TGCGCCAGCAGCTTGGTAGACAGTAGCAATCAGCCCCAGCATTTT. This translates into CASSLVDSSNQPQHF.